Sequencing of this T cell receptor (beta chain) was carried out in a study of T cell responses to AZD1222 COVID-19 vaccine. Study-level background: Analyses pooled second doses at about 4 or about 12 weeks. Study-wide results and limits: Within unmutated variant regions lay the reported targets of nearly half of spike-specific TCRs. Only a handful of people who got AZD1222 tested seropositive at baseline. Mapped onto spike, vaccine-associated CD4 TCRs spanned it and were dominant at 160-218 and 743-854.

From germline, CDR1 is MDHEN and CDR2 SYDVKM. Trimming cost V 6 bases and J 1 base; bases outside gene matches: 5. The CDR3 consists of 14 residues. With respect to this clone: Its cognate antigen is unknown.

Using immunoSEQ multiplex PCR, the repertoire was profiled, and TCRdb retains in-frame clones only, with some absent. The sample yields tens of thousands of clones, 90% seen once. The V and J genes are TRBV28 and TRBJ1-2, with 7 nucleotides matching TRBD1. This sample comprised peripheral blood, obtained on day 0 of AZD1222 vaccination. The TCR comes from an adult in good health. CDR3: CASRSDRVNYGYTF. CDR3 in DNA: TGTGCCAGCAGATCAGACAGGGTTAACTATGGCTACACCTTC.